This T cell receptor (beta chain) was found in a study of shared clonotypes between healthy human individuals (dated by TCRdb to 2020 to 2021). The study in broad terms: A couple of women and a few men aged 18 to 49 years were included in the cohort. Per donor, three plates each were used for CD4 naive and CD4 memory, two for CD8 naive, and one for CD8 memory. To estimate repertoire size and how much clonotypes are shared between individuals, the study performed deep sequencing of blood TCR repertoires from five healthy adults. To increase sequencing depth and limit assay-specific biases, different laboratories used diverse techniques to prepare libraries and sequence TCR repertoires. Between about 0.85 and 8.9 billion PBMCs per donor were obtained by leukapheresis. Results the study describes overall, beyond this receptor: Estimated clonotype richness was generally larger for naive than for memory subsets. When several donors were compared, the shared fraction of clonotypes was roughly 4.8% for naive CD4, 3.5% to 4% for naive CD8, more than 2% for memory CD4, and roughly 0.43% for memory CD8. Higher generation probabilities were observed for clonotypes shared by all four sorted-subset donors than for non-shared clonotypes. Pairwise subsampling indicated that sequencing depth was expected to affect the degree of clonotype sharing among donors. Incomplete sequencing was indicated by rarefaction of sorted-subset datasets, despite the large sequencing depth. The small number of donors limited the genetic and exposure-history diversity represented. Only blood was sampled, and tissue TCR repertoires likely differ from those in blood.

This clone was counted only a few times. There is no known antigen for this receptor. Per-base qualities were not stored, and no clone one base away is much larger. The germline V end is reduced by 6 bases and the J end by 3 bases; junction bases left unmatched: 8. The CDR1 and CDR2 encoded by the germline V gene are MDHEN and SYDVKM. The CDR3, from cysteine to phenylalanine, totals 15 residues. Only the CDR3 DNA stays, 45 bases, in frame from base 1. Using the deep immunoSEQ assay, TCR CDR3 regions were amplified from genomic DNA by multiplex PCR. For each cell subset, the extracted genomic DNA was distributed evenly across all wells of several immunoSEQ 96-well plates, and each plate served as one replicate. Each replicate PCR for sorted subsets received about 220 ng genomic DNA, equal to roughly 29,000 T cell genomes. Purified libraries were quantified with a Qubit 3.0 fluorometer, sized on a Bioanalyzer 2100, and re-quantified with the KAPA Library Quantification kit. Each immunoSEQ 96-well plate was sequenced on its own single-read 150-cycle Illumina NextSeq 550 flow cell. Concerning the study's data processing: Because the immunoSEQ output included only junctional sequences and no quality scores, the filtering could not be the same as the filtering used for full-length reads. Sequences were annotated with PyIR, a Python wrapper for IgBLAST v1.9, and V/J genes and CDR3 were assigned using IMGT germline references. Reads were filtered out if the reads had weak V/J assignments (E-value above 1e-6), no CDR3, stop codons, out-of-frame junctions, or ambiguous translated residues. V3J clonotypes were defined as sequences sharing an identical inferred V gene, J gene, and CDR3 amino acid sequence. Percentage overlap between repertoires was calculated by dividing the number of shared unique clonotypes by the size of the smaller repertoire. Repertoire richness was assessed with RTK rarefaction, the Chao1 estimator, and Recon v2.1 estimates of unobserved clonotypes. OLGA was used to compute generation probabilities for all TCRbeta clonotypes that the gDNA method yielded from a handful of donors. The clones in this table, taken by TCRdb from immuneACCESS, are in-frame only. Not every clone is retained; where verified, under half of the shortfall comes from an unresolved V gene, and the cause of the rest is unknown. The D gene and trimming were derived from the DNA, and the V and J assignments and clone size from that table. The sample yields hundreds of thousands of clones; approximately 92% were counted once. The ten largest account for under 30% of the sample.

CD8 naive samples consisted of CD45RO-negative cells that were positively selected for CCR7, yielding a CD45RA+CCR7+ population without TemRA cells. Donors were healthy HIV-negative adults with no recently reported acute infections or vaccinations. Every donor was a Caucasian adult residing in Nashville, Tennessee, USA. Blood was collected by leukapheresis, and PBMCs were isolated by Ficoll-Histopaque density gradient centrifugation and then cryopreserved in liquid nitrogen vapor phase. Analytical flow cytometry was used to check the purity and quantity of each magnetically sorted T cell population. Genomic DNA was isolated from each sorted fraction and quantified by UV absorbance on a Nanodrop 2000c.

Sequencing used naive CD8+ T cells sorted from blood. This specimen's cell subset or site label, per the study, means: CD45RA+CCR7+. This receptor was obtained from a man aged 25 to 40 in good health. The V and J genes are TRBV28 and TRBJ1-5, with 7 junctional bases fitting TRBD1. For the CDR3, the sequence is CASRAPTGPNQPQHF. The nucleotides are TGTGCCAGCAGAGCCCCGACAGGGCCCAATCAGCCCCAGCATTTT.